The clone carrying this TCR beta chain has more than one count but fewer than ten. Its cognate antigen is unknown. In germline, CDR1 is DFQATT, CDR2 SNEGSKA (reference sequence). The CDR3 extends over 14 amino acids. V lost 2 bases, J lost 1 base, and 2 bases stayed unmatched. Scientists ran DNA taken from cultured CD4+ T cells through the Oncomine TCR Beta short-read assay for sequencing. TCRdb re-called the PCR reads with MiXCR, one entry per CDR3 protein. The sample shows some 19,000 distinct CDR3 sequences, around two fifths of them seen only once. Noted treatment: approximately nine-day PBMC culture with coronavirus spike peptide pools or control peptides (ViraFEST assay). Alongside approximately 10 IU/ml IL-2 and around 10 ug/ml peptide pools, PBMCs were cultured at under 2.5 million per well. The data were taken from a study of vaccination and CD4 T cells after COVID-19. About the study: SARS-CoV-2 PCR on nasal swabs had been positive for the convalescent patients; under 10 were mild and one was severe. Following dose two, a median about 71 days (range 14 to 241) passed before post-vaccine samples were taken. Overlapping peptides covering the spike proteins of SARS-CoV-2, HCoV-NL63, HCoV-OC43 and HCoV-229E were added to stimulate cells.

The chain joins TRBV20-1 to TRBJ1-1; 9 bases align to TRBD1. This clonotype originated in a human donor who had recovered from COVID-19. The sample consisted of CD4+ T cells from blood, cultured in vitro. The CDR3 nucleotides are TGCAGTGCTAGATCGGGACAGGGGAACACTGAAGCTTTCTTT. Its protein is CSARSGQGNTEAFF.